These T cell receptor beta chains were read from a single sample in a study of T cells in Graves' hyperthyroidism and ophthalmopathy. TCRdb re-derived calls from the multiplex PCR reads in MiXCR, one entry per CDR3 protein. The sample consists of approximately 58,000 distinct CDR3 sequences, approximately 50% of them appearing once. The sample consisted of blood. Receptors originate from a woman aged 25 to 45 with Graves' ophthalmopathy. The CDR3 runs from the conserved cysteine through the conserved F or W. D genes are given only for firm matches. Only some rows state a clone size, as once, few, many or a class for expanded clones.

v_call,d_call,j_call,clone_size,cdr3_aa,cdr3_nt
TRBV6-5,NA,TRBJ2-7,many,CASSYSSAFSYEQYF,TGTGCCAGCAGTTACTCCTCCGCCTTTAGCTACGAGCAGTACTTC
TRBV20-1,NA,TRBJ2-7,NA,CSARVLGVSYEQYF,TGCAGTGCTAGAGTGCTTGGGGTTTCCTACGAGCAGTACTTC
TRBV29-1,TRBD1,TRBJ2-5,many,CSVDLTGAVGETQYF,TGCAGCGTGGATCTAACAGGGGCGGTGGGCGAGACCCAGTACTTC
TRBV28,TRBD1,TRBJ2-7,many,CASSLEQGAGYEQYF,TGTGCCAGCAGTTTGGAGCAGGGGGCAGGATACGAGCAGTACTTC
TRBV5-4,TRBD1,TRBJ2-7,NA,CTSGRQGGSGTGHEQYF,TGTACCAGCGGCCGACAAGGTGGTTCCGGGACAGGGCACGAGCAGTACTTC
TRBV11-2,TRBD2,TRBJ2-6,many,CASSLAGRAPSGANVLTF,TGTGCCAGCAGCTTAGCAGGGAGGGCCCCGTCTGGGGCCAACGTCCTGACTTTC
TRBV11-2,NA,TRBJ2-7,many,CASSSRGIGYPYEQYF,TGTGCCAGCAGCTCGCGCGGCATCGGTTACCCCTACGAGCAGTACTTC
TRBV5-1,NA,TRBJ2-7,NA,CASRGTLRRELYF,TGCGCCAGCAGGGGTACACTTCGCCGGGAGCTGTACTTC
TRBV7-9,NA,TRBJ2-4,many,CASSLLSGAKNIQYF,TGTGCCAGCAGCCTACTTTCGGGAGCCAAAAACATTCAGTACTTC
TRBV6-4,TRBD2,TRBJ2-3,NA,CASSSGTSASTDTQYF,TGTGCCAGCAGCTCCGGGACTAGCGCTAGCACAGATACGCAGTATTTT
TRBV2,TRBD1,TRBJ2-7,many,CASKKRQGFGGPGTEQYF,TGTGCCAGCAAAAAACGACAGGGCTTTGGGGGACCCGGCACCGAGCAGTACTTC
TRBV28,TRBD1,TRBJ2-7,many,CASSFNRGREQYF,TGTGCCAGCAGTTTCAACAGGGGGCGCGAGCAGTACTTC
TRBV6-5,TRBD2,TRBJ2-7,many,CASSSTSGSAYEQYF,TGTGCCAGCAGTTCCACTAGCGGGAGCGCCTACGAGCAGTACTTC
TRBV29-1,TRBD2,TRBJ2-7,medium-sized,CSVHSGRAYEQYF,TGCAGCGTGCATAGCGGGAGGGCCTACGAGCAGTACTTC
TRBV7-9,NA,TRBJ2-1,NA,CATLEGAAFNEQFF,TGTGCCACCCTGGAGGGGGCCGCGTTCAATGAGCAGTTCTTC
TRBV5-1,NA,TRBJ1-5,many,CASSLDLTSNQPQHF,TGCGCCAGCAGCTTGGATCTCACGAGCAATCAGCCCCAGCATTTT
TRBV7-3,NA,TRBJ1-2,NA,CASRGSGNTF,TGTGCCAGCAGGGGCTCTGGAAACACCTTC
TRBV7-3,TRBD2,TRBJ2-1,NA,CASSRGLDNEQFF,TGTGCCAGCAGCCGGGGACTAGACAATGAGCAGTTCTTC
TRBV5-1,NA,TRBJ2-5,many,CASSLGNAYQETQYF,TGCGCCAGCAGCTTGGGGAATGCGTACCAAGAGACCCAGTACTTC
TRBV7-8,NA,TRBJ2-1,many,CASEGSRVRSSYNEQFF,TGTGCCAGCGAGGGCTCGCGGGTCAGAAGCTCCTACAATGAGCAGTTCTTC
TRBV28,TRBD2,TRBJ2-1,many,CASSRTSGSNEQFF,TGTGCCAGCAGTCGGACTAGCGGGAGCAATGAGCAGTTCTTC
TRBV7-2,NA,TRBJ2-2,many,CASSRYTGELFF,TGTGCCAGCAGCCGGTACACCGGGGAGCTGTTTTTT
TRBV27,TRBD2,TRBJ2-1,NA,CASSKLAGGLYNEQFF,TGTGCCAGCAGCAAACTAGCGGGAGGACTCTACAATGAGCAGTTCTTC
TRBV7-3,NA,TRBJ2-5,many,CAGLGGRDQETQYF,TGTGCGGGGCTCGGGGGCCGTGACCAAGAGACCCAGTACTTC